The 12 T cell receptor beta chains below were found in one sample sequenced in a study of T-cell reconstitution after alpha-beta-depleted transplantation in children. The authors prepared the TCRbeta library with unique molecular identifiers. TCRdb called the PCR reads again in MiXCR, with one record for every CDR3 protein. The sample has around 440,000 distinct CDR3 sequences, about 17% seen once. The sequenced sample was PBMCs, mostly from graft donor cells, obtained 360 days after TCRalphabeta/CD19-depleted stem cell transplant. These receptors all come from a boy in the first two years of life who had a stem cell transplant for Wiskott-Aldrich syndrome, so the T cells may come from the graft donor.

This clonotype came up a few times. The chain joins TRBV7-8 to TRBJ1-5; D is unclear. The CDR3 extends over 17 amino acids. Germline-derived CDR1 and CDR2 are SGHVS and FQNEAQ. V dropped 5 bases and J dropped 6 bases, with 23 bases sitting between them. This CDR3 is CASSQTSWTATGQPQHF. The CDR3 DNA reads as TGTGCCAGCAGCCAGACTTCCTGGACCGCCACGGGTCAGCCCCAGCATTTT.

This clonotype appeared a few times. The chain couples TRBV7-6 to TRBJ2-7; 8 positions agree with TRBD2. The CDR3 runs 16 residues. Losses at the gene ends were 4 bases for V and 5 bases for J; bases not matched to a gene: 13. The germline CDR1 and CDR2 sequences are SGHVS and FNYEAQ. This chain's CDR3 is CASSSLAANPRDEQYF. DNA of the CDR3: TGTGCCAGCAGCTCACTAGCGGCTAACCCTAGGGACGAGCAGTACTTC.

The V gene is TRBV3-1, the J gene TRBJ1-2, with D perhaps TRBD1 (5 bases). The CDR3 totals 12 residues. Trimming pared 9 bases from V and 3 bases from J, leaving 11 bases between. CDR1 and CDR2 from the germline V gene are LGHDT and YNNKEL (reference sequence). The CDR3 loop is CASGDGDYGYTF. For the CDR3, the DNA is TGTGCCAGTGGGGACGGAGACTATGGCTACACCTTC.

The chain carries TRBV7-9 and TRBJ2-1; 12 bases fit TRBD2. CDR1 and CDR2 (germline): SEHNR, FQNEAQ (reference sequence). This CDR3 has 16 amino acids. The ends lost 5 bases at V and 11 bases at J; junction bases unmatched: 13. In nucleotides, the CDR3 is TGTGCCAGCAGCCGGGTCTGGACTAGCGGGACAATGAAGCAGTTCTTC. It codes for CASSRVWTSGTMKQFF.

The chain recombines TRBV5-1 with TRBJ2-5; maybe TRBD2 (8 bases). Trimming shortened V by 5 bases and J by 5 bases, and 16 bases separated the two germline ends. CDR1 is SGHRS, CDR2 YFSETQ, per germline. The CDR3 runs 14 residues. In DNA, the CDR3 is TGCGCCAGCAGTACGGGAGGGGGCAGGGAGACCCAGTACTTC. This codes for CASSTGGGRETQYF.

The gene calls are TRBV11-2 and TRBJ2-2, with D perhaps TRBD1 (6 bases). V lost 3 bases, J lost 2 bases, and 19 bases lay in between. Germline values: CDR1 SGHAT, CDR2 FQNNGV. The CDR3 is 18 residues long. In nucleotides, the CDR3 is TGTGCCAGCAGCTTGGAAGGTGCCAGGGGAGTTAACACCGGGGAGCTGTTTTTT. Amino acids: CASSLEGARGVNTGELFF.

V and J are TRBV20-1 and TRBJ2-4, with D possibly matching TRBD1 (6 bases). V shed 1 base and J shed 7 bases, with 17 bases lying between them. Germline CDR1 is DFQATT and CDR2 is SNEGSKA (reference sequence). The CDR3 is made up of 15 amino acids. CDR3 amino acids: CSARALTGVGNIQYF. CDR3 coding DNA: TGCAGTGCTAGAGCCCTGACAGGCGTCGGGAACATTCAGTACTTC.

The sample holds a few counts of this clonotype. The CDR3 DNA reads as TGCGCCAGCAGCTCCTCTAGCGGCGCGAACACCGGGGAGCTGTTTTTT. It encodes CASSSSSGANTGELFF. The chain carries TRBV5-1 and TRBJ2-2, with TRBD2 matching over 7 bases. J gave up 0 bases and V 3 bases, and 5 bases lay outside the gene matches. CDR1 is SGHRS and CDR2 is YFSETQ in the germline V gene. CDR3 length equals 16 residues.

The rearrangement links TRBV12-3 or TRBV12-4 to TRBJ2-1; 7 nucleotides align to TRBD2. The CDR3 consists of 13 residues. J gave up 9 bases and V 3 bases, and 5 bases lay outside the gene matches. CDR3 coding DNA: TGTGCCAGCAGTTTCCCCGGGGGGATTGAGCAGTTCTTC. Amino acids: CASSFPGGIEQFF.

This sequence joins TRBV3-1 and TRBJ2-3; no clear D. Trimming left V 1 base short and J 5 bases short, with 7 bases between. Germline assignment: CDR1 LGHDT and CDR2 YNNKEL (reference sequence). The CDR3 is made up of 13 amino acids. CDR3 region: CASSQVPGDTQYF. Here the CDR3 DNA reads TGTGCCAGCAGCCAAGTGCCGGGAGATACGCAGTATTTT.

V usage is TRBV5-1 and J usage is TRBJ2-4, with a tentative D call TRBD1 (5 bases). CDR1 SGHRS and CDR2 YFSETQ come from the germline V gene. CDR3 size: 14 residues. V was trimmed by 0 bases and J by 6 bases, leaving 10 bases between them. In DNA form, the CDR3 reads TGCGCCAGCAGCTTGGGGGGCAGATTAAACATTCAGTACTTC. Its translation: CASSLGGRLNIQYF.

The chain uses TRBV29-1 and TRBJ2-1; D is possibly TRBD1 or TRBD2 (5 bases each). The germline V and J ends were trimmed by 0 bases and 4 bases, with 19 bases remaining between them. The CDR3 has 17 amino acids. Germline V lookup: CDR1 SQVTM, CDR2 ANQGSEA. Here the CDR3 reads CSVEDSDVGAKYNEQFF. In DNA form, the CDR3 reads TGCAGCGTTGAAGATTCTGACGTCGGGGCAAAATACAATGAGCAGTTCTTC.